This entry lists 20 T cell receptor beta chains sequenced from one sample in a study of T cells expressing NK-cell markers. TCRdb reprocessed the 5' RACE reads and stores each CDR3 protein as one record, lacking DNA. The table for this sample gives about 460,000 distinct CDR3 sequences. The sequencing input was blood T cells: a sorted CD56 or NKG2C T cell subset, CD4+ or CD8+ T cells, or bulk PBMC T cells (not recorded which). The receptors come from a woman aged 45 to 65 in good health.

V and J are TRBV20-1 and TRBJ1-2; TCRdb outputs TRBD1, but without DNA this stays unchecked. The CDR3 is 12 amino acids. Per the germline V gene, CDR1 is DFQATT and CDR2 is SNEGSKA (reference sequence). The CDR3 is CSATWGVYGYTF.

The chain recombines TRBV20-1 with TRBJ2-1; TCRdb names TRBD2, which stays unverified in the absence of DNA. This CDR3 comprises 13 residues. CDR1 and CDR2 (germline): DFQATT, SNEGSKA (reference sequence). The CDR3 region is CSVGAGVHNEQFF.

The chain joins TRBV7-2 to TRBJ2-7; TCRdb indicates TRBD1, and absent DNA this call remains unverified. From germline, CDR1 is SGHTA and CDR2 FQGNSA. CDR3 size: 14 residues. CDR3: CASSPDRGRYEQYF.

The V gene is TRBV20-1, the J gene TRBJ2-4; the TCRdb call, TRBD2, lacks DNA for checking. The germline V gene has CDR1 DFQATT and CDR2 SNEGSKA (reference sequence). The CDR3 covers 15 residues. The CDR3 sequence: CSAPGAGGNKNIQYF.

The V and J genes are TRBV11-2 and TRBJ1-6; TCRdb picks TRBD1, but there is no DNA to check that call. The CDR3 spans 14 residues. Germline V gene data show CDR1 as SGHAT and CDR2 as FQNNGV. CDR3 in amino acids: CASSREGGNSPLHF.

The chain combines TRBV3-1 with TRBJ2-2. The CDR3 covers 15 residues. Germline V gene data show CDR1 as LGHDT and CDR2 as YNNKEL (reference sequence). The CDR3 sequence is CASSQRTAVPGELFF.

This chain uses TRBV20-1 with TRBJ2-3; no DNA is available, so the TRBD1 call from TCRdb remains unchecked. In germline, CDR1 is DFQATT, CDR2 SNEGSKA (reference sequence). This CDR3 comprises 16 residues. The CDR3 spells CSAREGPRGGTDTQYF.

The chain combines TRBV6-1 with TRBJ2-1. From germline, CDR1 is MNHNS and CDR2 SASEGT. This CDR3 has 12 amino acids. The CDR3 spells CASSGGGDEQFF.

This sequence joins TRBV5-1 and TRBJ2-3; lacking DNA, the TRBD2 call made by TCRdb goes unchecked. The CDR3 totals 17 residues. Germline V gives CDR1 SGHRS, CDR2 YFSETQ. This CDR3 reads CASSFSGRAFSTDTQYF.

CDR3 protein: CATSVYGSDDEQFF. V usage is TRBV24-1 and J usage is TRBJ2-1; TCRdb designates TRBD2, a call that cannot be tested without DNA. The length of the CDR3 is 14 residues. Germline V gene data show CDR1 as KGHDR and CDR2 as SFDVKD.

This chain joins TRBV3-1 and TRBJ2-3; TCRdb gives TRBD1 as the D gene, but with no DNA this cannot be confirmed. CDR3 size: 15 residues. The germline V gene encodes CDR1 LGHDT and CDR2 YNNKEL (reference sequence). The CDR3 sequence is CASRPNRGGGDTQYF.

V usage is TRBV19 and J usage is TRBJ2-3. Germline CDR1 reads LNHDA; CDR2 reads SQIVND (reference sequence). The CDR3 loop spans 14 amino acids. Here the CDR3 reads CASSMGIGTDTQYF. The full variable domain, with the rest looked up from reference TRBV19 and TRBJ2-3, is DGGITQSPKYLFRKEGQNVTLSCEQNLNHDAMYWYRQDPGQGLRLIYYSQIVNDFQKGDIAEGYSVSREKKESFPLTVTSAQKNPTAFYLCASSMGIGTDTQYFGPGTRLTVL.

The chain employs TRBV5-1 and TRBJ1-1; TCRdb's D gene call, TRBD1, goes unchecked for lack of DNA. The CDR3 totals 14 residues. Germline V lookup: CDR1 SGHRS, CDR2 YFSETQ. The CDR3 loop reads CASRAGTGITEAFF.

V usage is TRBV5-1 and J usage is TRBJ2-4; TCRdb calls TRBD2, which cannot be checked without DNA. CDR3 length equals 15 residues. Germline-derived CDR1 and CDR2 are SGHRS and YFSETQ. The CDR3 spells CASSPPLAGKNIQYF.

The CDR3 here is CASSQGGWNRGEFF. The J gene is TRBJ2-1, the V gene TRBV27; TCRdb's assignment of TRBD2 cannot be checked, as there is no DNA. The CDR3 totals 14 residues. Germline assignment: CDR1 MNHEY and CDR2 SMNVEV (reference sequence).

The rearrangement links TRBV3-1 to TRBJ2-1; the D call of TRBD1 rests on TCRdb alone, since no DNA is present to check it. This CDR3 contains 15 residues. The germline CDR1 and CDR2 sequences are LGHDT and YNNKEL (reference sequence). CDR3: CASSQGTGTYNEQFF.

The chain's CDR3 is CASSQVTGHNEQFF. The V gene is TRBV4-1, the J gene TRBJ2-1. Germline CDR1 and CDR2: MGHRA and YSYEKL. The CDR3 extends over 14 amino acids.

The chain combines TRBV6-2 or TRBV6-3 with TRBJ1-1. The CDR3 has 14 amino acids. From germline, CDR1 is MNHEY and CDR2 SVGEGT. CDR3 sequence reads: CASSYWIVNTEAFF.

The genes are TRBV4-1 and TRBJ2-7; TCRdb proposes TRBD2, but this gene call is untestable without DNA. The CDR3 extends over 21 amino acids. Germline V gene lookup returns CDR1 MGHRA and CDR2 YSYEKL. Here the CDR3 reads CASSPRGAGIRRTAGENEQYF.

The V gene is TRBV20-1, the J gene TRBJ2-5. In germline, CDR1 is DFQATT, CDR2 SNEGSKA (reference sequence). The CDR3 has 14 amino acids. CDR3 region: CSARFRGGPGTQYF.